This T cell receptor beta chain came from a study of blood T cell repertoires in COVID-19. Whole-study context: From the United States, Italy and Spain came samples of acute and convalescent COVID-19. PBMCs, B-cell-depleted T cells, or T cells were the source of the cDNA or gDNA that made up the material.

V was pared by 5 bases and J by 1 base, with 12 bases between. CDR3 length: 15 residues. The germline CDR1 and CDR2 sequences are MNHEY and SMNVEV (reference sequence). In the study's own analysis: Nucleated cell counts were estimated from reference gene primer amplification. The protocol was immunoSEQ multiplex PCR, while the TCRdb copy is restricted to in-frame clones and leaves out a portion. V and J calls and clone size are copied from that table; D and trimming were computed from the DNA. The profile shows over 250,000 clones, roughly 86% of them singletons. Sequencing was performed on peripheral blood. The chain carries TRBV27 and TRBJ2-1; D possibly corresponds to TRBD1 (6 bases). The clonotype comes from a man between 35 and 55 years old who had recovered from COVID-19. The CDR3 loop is CASSLEGVSYNEQFF. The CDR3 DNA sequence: TGTGCCAGCAGTCTAGAGGGGGTTTCCTACAATGAGCAGTTCTTC.